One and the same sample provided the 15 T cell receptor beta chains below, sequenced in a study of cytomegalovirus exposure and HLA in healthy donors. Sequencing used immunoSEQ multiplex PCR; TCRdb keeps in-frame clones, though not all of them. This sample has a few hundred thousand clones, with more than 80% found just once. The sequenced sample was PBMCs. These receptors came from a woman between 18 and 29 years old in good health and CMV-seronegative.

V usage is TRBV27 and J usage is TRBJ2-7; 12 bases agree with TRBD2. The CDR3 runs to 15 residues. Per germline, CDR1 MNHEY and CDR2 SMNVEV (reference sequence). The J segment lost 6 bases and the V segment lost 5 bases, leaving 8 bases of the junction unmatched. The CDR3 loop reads CASSTASGGAAEQYF. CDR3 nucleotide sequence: TGTGCCAGCAGTACCGCTAGCGGGGGGGCCGCCGAGCAGTACTTC.

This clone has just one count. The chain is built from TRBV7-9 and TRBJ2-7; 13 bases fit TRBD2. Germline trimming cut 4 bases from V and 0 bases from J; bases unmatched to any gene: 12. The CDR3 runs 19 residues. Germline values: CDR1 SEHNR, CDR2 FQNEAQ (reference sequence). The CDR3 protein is CASSSLGLAGERGSYEQYF. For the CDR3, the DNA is TGTGCCAGCAGCTCACTTGGACTAGCGGGGGAACGGGGCTCCTACGAGCAGTACTTC. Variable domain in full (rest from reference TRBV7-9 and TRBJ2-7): DTGVSQNPRHKITKRGQNVTFRCDPISEHNRLYWYRQTLGQGPEFLTYFQNEAQLEKSRLLSDRFSAERPKGSFSTLEIQRTEQGDSAMYLCASSSLGLAGERGSYEQYFGPGTRLTVT.

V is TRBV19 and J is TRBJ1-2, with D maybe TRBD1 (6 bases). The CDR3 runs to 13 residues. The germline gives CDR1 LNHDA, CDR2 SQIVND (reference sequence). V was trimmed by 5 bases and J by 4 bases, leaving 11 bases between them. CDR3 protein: CASSPGAAYGYTF. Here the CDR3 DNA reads TGTGCCAGTAGTCCAGGGGCGGCCTATGGCTACACCTTC. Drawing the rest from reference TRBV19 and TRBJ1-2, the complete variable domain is DGGITQSPKYLFRKEGQNVTLSCEQNLNHDAMYWYRQDPGQGLRLIYYSQIVNDFQKGDIAEGYSVSREKKESFPLTVTSAQKNPTAFYLCASSPGAAYGYTFGSGTRLTVV.

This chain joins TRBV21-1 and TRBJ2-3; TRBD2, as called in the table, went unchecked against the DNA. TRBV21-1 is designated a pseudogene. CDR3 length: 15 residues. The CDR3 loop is CARFEPGLDTDTQYF. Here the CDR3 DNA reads TGTGCCAGGTTCGAACCGGGACTAGACACAGATACGCAGTATTTT.

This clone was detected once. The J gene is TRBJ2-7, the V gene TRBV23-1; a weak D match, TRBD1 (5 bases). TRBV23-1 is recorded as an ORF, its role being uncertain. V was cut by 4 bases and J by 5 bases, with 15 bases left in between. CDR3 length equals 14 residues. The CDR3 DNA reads TGCGCCAGCAGTCCAAAGGGGAAAACCAACGAGCAGTACTTC. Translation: CASSPKGKTNEQYF.

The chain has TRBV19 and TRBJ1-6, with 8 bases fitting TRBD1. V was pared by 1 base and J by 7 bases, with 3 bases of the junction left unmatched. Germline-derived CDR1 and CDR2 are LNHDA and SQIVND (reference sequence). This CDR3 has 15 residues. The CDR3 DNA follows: TGTGCCAGTAGTATAGCAGGGGGCTGGAATTCACCCCTCCACTTT. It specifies CASSIAGGWNSPLHF.

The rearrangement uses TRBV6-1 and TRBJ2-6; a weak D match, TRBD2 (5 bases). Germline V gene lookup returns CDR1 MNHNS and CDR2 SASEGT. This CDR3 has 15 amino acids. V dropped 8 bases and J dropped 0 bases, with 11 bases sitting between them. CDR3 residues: CASREGGSGANVLTF. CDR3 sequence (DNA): TGTGCCAGCCGGGAAGGAGGCTCTGGGGCCAACGTCCTGACTTTC.

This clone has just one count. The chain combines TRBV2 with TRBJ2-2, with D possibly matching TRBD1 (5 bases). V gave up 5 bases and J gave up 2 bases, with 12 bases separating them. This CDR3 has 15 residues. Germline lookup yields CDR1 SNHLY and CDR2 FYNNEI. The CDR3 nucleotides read TGTGCCAGCAGTCGGACACCCCTAAACACCGGGGAGCTGTTTTTT. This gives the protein CASSRTPLNTGELFF.

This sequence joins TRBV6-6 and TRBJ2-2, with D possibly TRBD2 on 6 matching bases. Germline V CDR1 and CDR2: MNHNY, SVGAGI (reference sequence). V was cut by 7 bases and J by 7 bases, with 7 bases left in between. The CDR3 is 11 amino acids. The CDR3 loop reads CASTGGGELFF. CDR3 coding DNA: TGTGCCAGCACCGGGGGCGGGGAGCTGTTTTTT.

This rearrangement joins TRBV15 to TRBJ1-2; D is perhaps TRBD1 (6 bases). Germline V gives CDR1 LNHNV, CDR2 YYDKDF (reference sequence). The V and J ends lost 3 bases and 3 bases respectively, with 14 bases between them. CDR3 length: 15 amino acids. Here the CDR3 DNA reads TGTGCCACCAGCAGTCCTACCCCAGGGGACTATGGCTACACCTTC. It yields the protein CATSSPTPGDYGYTF.

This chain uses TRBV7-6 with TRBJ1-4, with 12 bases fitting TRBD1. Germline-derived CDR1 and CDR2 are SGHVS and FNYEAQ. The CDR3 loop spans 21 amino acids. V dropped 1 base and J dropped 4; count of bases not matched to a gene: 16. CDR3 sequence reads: CASSLGRVGQGALLLNEKLFF. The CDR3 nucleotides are TGTGCCAGCAGCTTAGGAAGGGTGGGACAGGGGGCGTTGCTCCTTAATGAAAAACTGTTTTTT.

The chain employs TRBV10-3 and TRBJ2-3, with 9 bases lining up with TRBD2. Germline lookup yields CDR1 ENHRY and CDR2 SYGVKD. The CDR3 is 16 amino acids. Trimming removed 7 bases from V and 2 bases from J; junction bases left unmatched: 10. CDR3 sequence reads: CAIKGRLAGTTDTQYF. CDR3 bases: TGTGCCATCAAGGGGCGGCTAGCGGGGACCACAGATACGCAGTATTTT.

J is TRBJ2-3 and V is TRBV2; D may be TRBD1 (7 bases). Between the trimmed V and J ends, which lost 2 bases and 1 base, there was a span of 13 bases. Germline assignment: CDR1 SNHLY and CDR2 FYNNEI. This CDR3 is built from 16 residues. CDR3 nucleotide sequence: TGTGCCAGCAGTGAATGGAGGGGGCGCGGCACAGATACGCAGTATTTT. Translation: CASSEWRGRGTDTQYF.

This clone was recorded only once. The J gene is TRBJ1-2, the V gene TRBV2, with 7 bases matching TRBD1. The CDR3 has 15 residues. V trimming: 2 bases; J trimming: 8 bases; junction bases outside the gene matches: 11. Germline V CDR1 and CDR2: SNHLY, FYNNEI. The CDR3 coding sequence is TGTGCCAGCAGTGAACCCTCTGACAGGGTAGGAGGCTACACCTTC. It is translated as CASSEPSDRVGGYTF.

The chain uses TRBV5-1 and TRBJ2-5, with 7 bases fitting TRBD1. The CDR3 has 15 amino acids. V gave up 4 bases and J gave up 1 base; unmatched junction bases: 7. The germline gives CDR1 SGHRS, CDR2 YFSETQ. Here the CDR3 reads CASSTSTGFQETQYF. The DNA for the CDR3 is TGCGCCAGCAGCACCTCGACAGGGTTCCAAGAGACCCAGTACTTC.